A selection of T cell receptor beta chains follows, all from one sample in a study of T cell responses to AZD1222 COVID-19 vaccine. Measured with immunoSEQ multiplex PCR; TCRdb has only the in-frame clones, and not every one. The profile covers about 99,000 clones, with 90% to 95% appearing a single time and 45% taken by the ten largest. The sample was peripheral blood, taken on day 0 of AZD1222 vaccination. The source is an adult in good health. Both conserved end residues are part of each CDR3. D genes are given only for firm matches. The size entry is marked missing in some rows and otherwise reads once, few, many or a size class.

D gene	clone size	V gene	J gene	CDR3 protein	CDR3 DNA
.	.	TRBV10-3	TRBJ2-7	CAISEHGYEQYF	TGTGCCATCAGTGAGCACGGATACGAGCAGTACTTC
.	.	TRBV5-6	TRBJ1-2	CASSLGNYGYTF	TGTGCCAGCAGCTTGGGAAACTATGGCTACACCTTC
TRBD1	.	TRBV5-1	TRBJ2-6	CASSLGQGAGANVLTF	TGCGCCAGCAGCTTGGGACAGGGGGCTGGGGCCAACGTCCTGACTTTC
.	.	TRBV19	TRBJ2-1	CASSIPADNEQFF	TGTGCCAGTAGTATTCCGGCCGACAATGAGCAGTTCTTC
TRBD2	.	TRBV12-3/TRBV12-4	TRBJ2-7	CASRLAVSYEQYF	TGTGCCAGCAGACTAGCGGTCTCCTACGAGCAGTACTTC
TRBD2	once	TRBV7-3	TRBJ2-2	CASSLAGVTAGELFF	TGTGCCAGCAGCTTAGCGGGAGTAACCGCCGGGGAGCTGTTTTTT
TRBD1	.	TRBV5-1	TRBJ1-2	CASSPGQGNNYGYTF	TGCGCCAGCAGCCCGGGACAGGGAAACAACTATGGCTACACCTTC
.	.	TRBV12-3/TRBV12-4	TRBJ1-2	CASSLVGAGYTF	TGTGCCAGCAGTTTAGTGGGGGCGGGCTACACCTTC
.	.	TRBV3-1/TRBV3-2	TRBJ1-2	CASIGTSPSGGYTF	TGTGCCAGCATCGGAACGTCGCCGTCGGGCGGCTACACCTTC
.	.	TRBV18	TRBJ1-5	CASSPQGQPYSNQPQHF	TGTGCCAGCTCACCCCAAGGGCAGCCCTATAGCAATCAGCCCCAGCATTTT
.	.	TRBV14	TRBJ2-3	CASSQGTYTQYF	TGTGCCAGCAGCCAAGGAACCTATACGCAGTATTTT
.	.	TRBV25-1	TRBJ1-2	CASSGNAGKGALGYTF	TGTGCCAGCAGTGGGAACGCAGGAAAAGGAGCTCTGGGCTACACCTTC
TRBD1	once	TRBV7-2	TRBJ1-4	CASSPGQGGEKLFF	TGTGCCAGCAGCCCCGGACAGGGTGGTGAAAAACTGTTTTTT
.	.	TRBV9	TRBJ2-3	CASSPFSLAGSTDTQYF	TGTGCCAGCAGCCCATTCTCCCTAGCCGGAAGCACAGATACGCAGTATTTT
.	.	TRBV10-3	TRBJ1-3	CAISESLGKTDPSGNTIYF	TGTGCCATCAGTGAGTCACTGGGGAAAACGGATCCCTCTGGAAACACCATATATTTT
.	once	TRBV5-8	TRBJ2-4	CASSLSRVIQYF	TGTGCCAGCAGCTTGTCCAGGGTCATTCAGTACTTC
.	.	TRBV19	TRBJ2-6	CASTVSSSGANVLTF	TGTGCCAGTACTGTTTCGAGCTCTGGGGCCAACGTCCTGACTTTC
TRBD2	.	TRBV11-3	TRBJ2-1	CASSLGGTSRNEQFF	TGTGCCAGCAGCTTAGGTGGGACTAGCCGCAATGAGCAGTTCTTC
.	.	TRBV7-7	TRBJ2-1	CASSPISFPYNEQFF	TGTGCCAGCAGCCCCATTTCCTTTCCCTACAATGAGCAGTTCTTC
.	.	TRBV18	TRBJ1-1	CASSPQGTNTEAFF	TGTGCCAGCTCACCGCAAGGGACGAACACTGAAGCTTTCTTT
.	.	TRBV9	TRBJ1-2	CASSVGGALGDYGYTF	TGTGCCAGCAGCGTAGGCGGGGCGCTGGGGGACTATGGCTACACCTTC
TRBD1	.	TRBV6-5	TRBJ1-5	CASRTTGLSNQPQHF	TGTGCCAGCAGAACGACAGGGCTTAGCAATCAGCCCCAGCATTTT
.	.	TRBV28	TRBJ1-3	CASSFGGNTIYF	TGTGCCAGCAGTTTCGGTGGAAACACCATATATTTT
TRBD2	few	TRBV2	TRBJ2-1	CASRRVLAASYNEQFF	TGTGCCAGCAGGAGAGTCCTAGCGGCCTCCTACAATGAGCAGTTCTTC
.	.	TRBV6-5	TRBJ2-7	CASGTGVLYEQYF	TGTGCCAGCGGGACGGGGGTTCTATACGAGCAGTACTTC
.	.	TRBV7-2	TRBJ1-3	CASSLDNSGNTIYF	TGTGCCAGCAGCTTAGACAACTCTGGAAACACCATATATTTT
.	.	TRBV7-2	TRBJ1-6	CASSSSGGGSPLHF	TGTGCCAGCAGCTCTTCCGGGGGAGGTTCACCCCTCCACTTT
.	once	TRBV7-2	TRBJ1-5	CASSLLSDTNQPQHF	TGTGCCAGCAGCTTACTGTCGGACACCAATCAGCCCCAGCATTTT
TRBD2	.	TRBV5-6	TRBJ2-1	CASRPKLAGGDDEQFF	TGTGCCAGCAGACCTAAGCTAGCGGGTGGGGACGATGAGCAGTTCTTC
.	.	TRBV2	TRBJ1-2	CASSGEFGYGYTF	TGTGCCAGCAGCGGGGAGTTTGGCTATGGCTACACCTTC
TRBD2	few	TRBV2	TRBJ2-1	CASTISGRRNEQFF	TGTGCCAGCACAATTAGCGGGAGAAGGAATGAGCAGTTCTTC
.	.	TRBV7-2	TRBJ1-4	CASSLNPKATNEKLFF	TGTGCCAGCAGCTTAAATCCAAAAGCAACTAATGAAAAACTGTTTTTT
TRBD1	.	TRBV27	TRBJ2-7	CASRGFRQGAYEQYF	TGTGCCAGCAGGGGTTTTCGACAGGGGGCTTACGAGCAGTACTTC
.	.	TRBV7-2	TRBJ2-5	CASSIRDPQYF	TGTGCCAGCAGCATCAGGGATCCCCAGTACTTC
.	.	TRBV11-1	TRBJ1-1	CASSSMTGEAFF	TGTGCCAGCAGCTCGATGACAGGTGAAGCTTTCTTT